The rows below give T cell receptor beta chains drawn from one sample of a study of CXCR3-negative and CXCR3-positive naive CD8 T cells. Using the 5' RACE reads, TCRdb records one entry per CDR3 protein without DNA. Recorded for this sample: fewer than 80,000 distinct CDR3 sequences. The sequenced sample consisted of naive CXCR3- CD8+ T cells from blood. Every receptor here comes from a human donor in good health. Some clones in this sample may be carry-over from other donors' samples. CDR3s include the opening cysteine and the closing phenylalanine or tryptophan.

TRBV7-9	16	TRBJ2-5	CASSFFGQGGGETQYF
TRBV5-5	13	TRBJ1-1	CASSLWGTDEAFF
TRBV3-1	15	TRBJ1-1	CASTSPWTGGTEAFF
TRBV28	16	TRBJ2-3	CASSLINRDPTDTQYF
TRBV7-3	12	TRBJ2-7	CASSYDGYEQYF
TRBV12-3/TRBV12-4	15	TRBJ2-7	CASSLRQGITYEQYF
TRBV12-3/TRBV12-4	14	TRBJ2-7	CASSFGLAEYEQYF
TRBV28	14	TRBJ2-7	CASSDPGGSYEQYF
TRBV28	15	TRBJ2-7	CASSLVSGGVYEQYF
TRBV7-8	11	TRBJ2-3	CASSRGDTQYF
TRBV6-5	15	TRBJ1-1	CASSPTPGEGTEAFF
TRBV20-1	16	TRBJ2-1	CSARGPGLADYNEQFF
TRBV5-1	13	TRBJ1-2	CASSLGWDYGYTF
TRBV12-3/TRBV12-4	13	TRBJ2-7	CASSLALRYEQYF
TRBV5-1	12	TRBJ2-1	CASSLSGDEQFF
TRBV29-1	15	TRBJ2-4	CSVDGTGMAKNIQYF
TRBV4-3	18	TRBJ1-2	CASSQDGVATGINYGYTF
TRBV7-6	16	TRBJ2-7	CASSLGTIGQLYEQYF
TRBV29-1	15	TRBJ2-1	CSVWMGDRGDNEQFF
TRBV28	14	TRBJ1-1	CASSLGQPSDEAFF
TRBV29-1	13	TRBJ2-7	CSVAHSSSCEQYF
TRBV7-2	12	TRBJ1-4	CASSPERCGLFF
TRBV2	15	TRBJ2-1	CASIEARATLNEQFF
TRBV20-1	13	TRBJ1-1	CSAVWGEGTEAFF
TRBV18	13	TRBJ2-3	CASFGGLTDTQYF
TRBV20-1	15	TRBJ2-1	CSARDLWVASNEQFF
TRBV12-3/TRBV12-4	16	TRBJ2-7	CASSLRLGGGANEQYF
TRBV3-1	16	TRBJ2-1	CASSHEGIRAYNEQFF
TRBV7-9	14	TRBJ2-7	CASSFGPSTGEQYF
TRBV3-1	16	TRBJ2-1	CASSQDTGVVINEQFF
TRBV11-2	13	TRBJ2-3	CASSWSRIDTQYF
TRBV7-3	13	TRBJ2-7	CASSFQPGDEQYF
TRBV20-1	11	TRBJ1-3	CSARDYYTIYF
TRBV6-2/TRBV6-3	13	TRBJ1-1	CASSYQGNTEAFF
TRBV29-1	15	TRBJ2-2	CSVERAGDETGELFF
TRBV7-2	12	TRBJ2-7	CASSPPVNEQYF
TRBV9	15	TRBJ2-7	CASSGGLAGTYEQYF
TRBV29-1	12	TRBJ1-1	CSVLEANTEAFF
TRBV7-4	15	TRBJ2-7	CASSLAPVPSYEQYF
TRBV7-9	14	TRBJ2-3	CASSFSGGEVTQYF
TRBV20-1	14	TRBJ2-3	CSARDQSGTDTQYF
TRBV24-1	12	TRBJ2-7	CATSDSDYEQYF
TRBV4-3	17	TRBJ2-6	CASSRSGGTSGANVLTF